The 23 T cell receptor beta chains presented below share a single source sample, sequenced in a study of T cell responses to AZD1222 COVID-19 vaccine. The repertoire was sequenced with immunoSEQ multiplex PCR; TCRdb's copy has only in-frame clones and lacks some. The profile shows roughly 130,000 clones, over 75% of them singletons. The sample in question was peripheral blood, obtained on day 0 of MenACWY control vaccination. The source is an adult in good health.

The rearrangement uses TRBV4-1 and TRBJ2-6; D remains ambiguous. This CDR3 spans 17 amino acids. Looked up from germline, CDR1 is MGHRA and CDR2 is YSYEKL. The germline V and J ends were trimmed by 3 bases and 0 bases, with 12 bases remaining between them. The CDR3 protein is CASSHPGWTSGANVLTF. The CDR3 bases are TGCGCCAGCAGCCATCCCGGGTGGACCTCTGGGGCCAACGTCCTGACTTTC.

The V and J genes are TRBV28 and TRBJ2-1, with a possible D match to TRBD1 (6 bases). The CDR3 contains 15 residues. V was pared by 3 bases and J by 2 bases, with 11 bases between. Germline CDR1 MDHEN, CDR2 SYDVKM. CDR3 in DNA: TGTGCCAGCAGTTTCGACAGGCAGCCCTACAATGAGCAGTTCTTC. It is translated as CASSFDRQPYNEQFF.

The chain has TRBV10-3 and TRBJ2-7; 10 nucleotides match TRBD1. Germline V CDR1 and CDR2: ENHRY, SYGVKD. V gave up 0 bases and J gave up 4 bases; unmatched junction bases: 0. The CDR3 runs 14 residues. CDR3 sequence (DNA): TGTGCCATCAGTGAGTCGGGACAGGGGTACGAGCAGTACTTC. Protein: CAISESGQGYEQYF.

V gene TRBV24-1 combines with J gene TRBJ1-2; no reliable D call. The germline V gene encodes CDR1 KGHDR and CDR2 SFDVKD. V lost 1 base, J lost 5 bases, and 10 bases lay in between. The CDR3 has 14 residues. DNA for the CDR3: TGTGCCACCAGTGATTTCGCCAGAGGGTATGGCTACACCTTC. Amino acids: CATSDFARGYGYTF.

In its sample, this clone was seen a few times. The chain recombines TRBV28 with TRBJ1-1; D not resolved. The CDR3 covers 12 residues. CDR1 is MDHEN, CDR2 SYDVKM, per germline. The ends were cut back, 7 bases at V and 0 bases at J, with 6 bases in the middle. The CDR3 sequence: CASMTVNTEAFF. The CDR3 DNA sequence: TGTGCCAGCATGACCGTGAACACTGAAGCTTTCTTT.

This chain joins TRBV24-1 and TRBJ2-7, with 11 bases fitting TRBD2. The V gene end was trimmed by 4 bases and the J gene end by 3 bases; junction bases not matched to a gene: 7. This CDR3 has 16 amino acids. Germline V gives CDR1 KGHDR, CDR2 SFDVKD. DNA of the CDR3: TGTGCCACCAGTGACTCCGGGACTAGCGGAAACTACGAGCAGTACTTC. It translates to CATSDSGTSGNYEQYF.

The chain is built from TRBV29-1 and TRBJ2-7; 10 positions match TRBD1. This CDR3 has 14 residues. After removal of 5 bases from V and 4 bases from J, the junction contained 8 bases not matched to a gene. Germline lookup yields CDR1 SQVTM and CDR2 ANQGSEA. The chain's CDR3 is CSVSTGGSSYEQYF. DNA of the CDR3: TGCAGCGTTTCGACAGGGGGCAGCTCGTACGAGCAGTACTTC.

The J gene is TRBJ2-2, the V gene TRBV19; D may correspond to TRBD1 or TRBD2 (5 bases each). The V end was cut by 8 bases, the J end by 1 base, with 14 bases between. The length of the CDR3 is 15 residues. Germline V gene data show CDR1 as LNHDA and CDR2 as SQIVND (reference sequence). CDR3 sequence: CASGQTGGNTGELFF. The CDR3 DNA follows: TGTGCCAGTGGGCAGACTGGGGGGAACACCGGGGAGCTGTTTTTT. Variable domain in full (rest from reference TRBV19 and TRBJ2-2): DGGITQSPKYLFRKEGQNVTLSCEQNLNHDAMYWYRQDPGQGLRLIYYSQIVNDFQKGDIAEGYSVSREKKESFPLTVTSAQKNPTAFYLCASGQTGGNTGELFFGEGSRLTVL.

The chain employs TRBV29-1 and TRBJ2-6, with D possibly matching TRBD2 (5 bases). This CDR3 has 15 residues. Germline assignment: CDR1 SQVTM and CDR2 ANQGSEA. Trimming shortened V by 3 bases and J by 0 bases, and 9 bases separated the two germline ends. The CDR3 nucleotides are TGCAGCGTTGAGGGTCGGGACTCTGGGGCCAACGTCCTGACTTTC. It translates to CSVEGRDSGANVLTF. Filled out from reference TRBV29-1 and TRBJ2-6, the complete variable domain reads SAVISQKPSRDICQRGTSLTIQCQVDSQVTMMFWYRQQPGQSLTLIATANQGSEATYESGFVIDKFPISRPNLTFSTLTVSNMSPEDSSIYLCSVEGRDSGANVLTFGAGSRLTVL.

V gene TRBV27 combines with J gene TRBJ1-1; TRBD1 matches 7 bases. Per germline, CDR1 MNHEY and CDR2 SMNVEV (reference sequence). The CDR3 spans 17 residues. Trimming cost V 1 base and J 0 bases; bases outside gene matches: 8. The CDR3 region has the DNA TGTGCCAGCAGTTTATTCGGCGGGACAGCAATGAACACTGAAGCTTTCTTT. It encodes CASSLFGGTAMNTEAFF.

This clone was recorded only once. This chain links TRBV6-5 with TRBJ1-4; D is perhaps TRBD1 (5 bases). The CDR3 consists of 14 residues. Trimming shortened V by 7 bases and J by 5 bases, and 14 bases separated the two germline ends. Germline V gene lookup returns CDR1 MNHEY and CDR2 SVGAGI. The CDR3 DNA reads TGTGCCAGCATGGTGTGGGGCAAGAATGAAAAACTGTTTTTT. It translates to CASMVWGKNEKLFF.

The table lists this clone with a count of one. V usage is TRBV18 and J usage is TRBJ1-2; 7 nucleotides line up with TRBD1. Germline V gene sequence: CDR1 KGHSH, CDR2 LQKENI. CDR3 length: 13 amino acids. V trimming: 3 bases; J trimming: 5 bases; junction bases outside the gene matches: 3. CDR3 region: CASSPKTGYGYTF. CDR3 coding DNA: TGTGCCAGCTCACCCAAGACAGGGTATGGCTACACCTTC.

A remark on this clone: It is unclear where the CDR3 begins or ends on the DNA, so no DNA is shown, and the CDR3 is as TCRdb lists it. The rearrangement uses TRBV27 and TRBJ1-2. CDR1 MNHEY and CDR2 SMNVEV come from the germline V gene (reference sequence). From its first to its last residue, the CDR3 has 15 amino acids. Here the CDR3 reads CASSFRGGGYTFHTF.

The chain couples TRBV9 to TRBJ2-3; TRBD1 aligns across 7 bases. The CDR3 contains 14 residues. V lost 0 bases and J lost 7; bases outside the gene matches: 5. Per germline, CDR1 SGDLS and CDR2 YYNGEE. The CDR3 DNA sequence: TGTGCCAGCAGCGTAGCACAGGGGCCAAATACGCAGTATTTT. Its translation: CASSVAQGPNTQYF.

This chain's CDR3 is CASSSRSGPEGQYF. CDR3 nucleotide sequence: TGTGCCAGCAGCTCCCGTTCTGGACCGGAAGGGCAGTACTTC. The chain recombines TRBV14 with TRBJ2-7; no clear D. CDR1 and CDR2 (germline): SGHDN, FVKESK. The ends were cut back, 5 bases at V and 9 bases at J, with 20 bases in the middle. The CDR3 contains 14 residues.

This chain connects TRBV7-9 to TRBJ1-1; D remains ambiguous. The V and J ends lost 4 bases and 6 bases respectively, with 12 bases between them. The CDR3 consists of 13 residues. Germline lookup yields CDR1 SEHNR and CDR2 FQNEAQ (reference sequence). The CDR3 bases are TGTGCCAGCAGCTGGGATCAAACTTCTGAAGCTTTCTTT. Amino acids: CASSWDQTSEAFF.

This clone appeared a single time. The rearrangement joins TRBV18 to TRBJ2-7, with TRBD1 matching over 9 bases. The germline V gene encodes CDR1 KGHSH and CDR2 LQKENI. The length of the CDR3 is 16 residues. V gave up 2 bases and J gave up 3 bases; unmatched junction bases: 8. In nucleotides, the CDR3 is TGTGCCAGCTCACCATTTACAGGGGGCCCTTACTACGAGCAGTACTTC. Translated: CASSPFTGGPYYEQYF.

The gene calls are TRBV7-9 and TRBJ2-5; D uncertain. Germline CDR1 SEHNR, CDR2 FQNEAQ (reference sequence). V lost 1 base to trimming and J lost 5 bases, with 14 bases between them. The CDR3 length is 15 residues. The CDR3 DNA sequence: TGTGCCAGCAGCTTAGGCAGGCAGGTCAAGGAGACCCAGTACTTC. Encoded protein: CASSLGRQVKETQYF.

The chain is built from TRBV30 and TRBJ2-5, with 9 bases matching TRBD2. Looked up from germline, CDR1 is GTSNPN and CDR2 is SVGIG (reference sequence). CDR3 length equals 17 residues. Losses at the gene ends were 0 bases for V and 0 bases for J; bases not matched to a gene: 8. CDR3: CAWSVGWLAGNQETQYF. The DNA of the CDR3 is TGTGCCTGGAGTGTGGGGTGGCTAGCGGGGAACCAAGAGACCCAGTACTTC. The full variable domain, completed using reference TRBV30 and TRBJ2-5, is SQTIHQWPATLVQPVGSPLSLECTVEGTSNPNLYWYRQAAGRGLQLLFYSVGIGQISSEVPQNLSASRPQDRQFILSSKKLLLSDSGFYLCAWSVGWLAGNQETQYFGPGTRLLVL.

This clone has only a few counts. CDR3 nucleotide sequence: TGTGCCAGCAGCTTTGCCCCGACTGCAAAAGGCGGGAGGAACACAGATACGCAGTATTTT. It codes for CASSFAPTAKGGRNTDTQYF. The chain recombines TRBV12-1 with TRBJ2-3; the table gives TRBD2 as D, unverified against the DNA. TRBV12-1 is reported as a pseudogene. This CDR3 comprises 20 residues.

The rearrangement joins TRBV18 to TRBJ2-2, with TRBD2 matching 14 bases. The CDR3 is made up of 18 amino acids. Germline V gives CDR1 KGHSH, CDR2 LQKENI. J gave up 5 bases and V 3 bases, and 8 bases lay outside the gene matches. The CDR3 loop reads CASSPPGTSGRRTGELFF. The CDR3 DNA is TGTGCCAGCTCACCTCCCGGGACTAGCGGGAGAAGAACCGGGGAGCTGTTTTTT.

The gene calls are TRBV28 and TRBJ2-3; 9 bases are shared with TRBD1. Per germline, CDR1 MDHEN and CDR2 SYDVKM. V shed 7 bases and J 4 bases; nucleotides not matched to a gene: 9. CDR3 length: 15 amino acids. The CDR3 here is CASTIRDRDSDTQYF. The CDR3 DNA follows: TGTGCCAGCACTATCCGGGACAGGGATTCAGATACGCAGTATTTT.

This clone was counted only a few times. The rearrangement joins TRBV7-9 to TRBJ1-6; 7 bases match TRBD1. With 6 bases clipped from V and 2 bases from J, the junction kept 10 bases outside the gene matches. The CDR3 spans 17 residues. CDR1 and CDR2 from the germline V gene are SEHNR and FQNEAQ (reference sequence). CDR3 residues: CASSRITGATYNSPLHF. In DNA, the CDR3 is TGTGCCAGCAGTCGTATCACAGGGGCAACCTATAATTCACCCCTCCACTTT.